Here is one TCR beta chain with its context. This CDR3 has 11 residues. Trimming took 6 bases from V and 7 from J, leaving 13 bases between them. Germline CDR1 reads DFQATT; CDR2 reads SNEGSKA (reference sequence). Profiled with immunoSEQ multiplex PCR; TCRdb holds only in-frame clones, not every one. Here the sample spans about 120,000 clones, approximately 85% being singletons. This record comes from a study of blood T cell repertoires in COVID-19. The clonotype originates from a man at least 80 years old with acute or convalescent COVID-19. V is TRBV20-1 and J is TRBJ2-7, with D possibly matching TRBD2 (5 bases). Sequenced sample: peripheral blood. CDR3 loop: CSAARRGEQYF. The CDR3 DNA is TGCAGTGCGGCTCGTCGGGGTGAGCAGTACTTC.